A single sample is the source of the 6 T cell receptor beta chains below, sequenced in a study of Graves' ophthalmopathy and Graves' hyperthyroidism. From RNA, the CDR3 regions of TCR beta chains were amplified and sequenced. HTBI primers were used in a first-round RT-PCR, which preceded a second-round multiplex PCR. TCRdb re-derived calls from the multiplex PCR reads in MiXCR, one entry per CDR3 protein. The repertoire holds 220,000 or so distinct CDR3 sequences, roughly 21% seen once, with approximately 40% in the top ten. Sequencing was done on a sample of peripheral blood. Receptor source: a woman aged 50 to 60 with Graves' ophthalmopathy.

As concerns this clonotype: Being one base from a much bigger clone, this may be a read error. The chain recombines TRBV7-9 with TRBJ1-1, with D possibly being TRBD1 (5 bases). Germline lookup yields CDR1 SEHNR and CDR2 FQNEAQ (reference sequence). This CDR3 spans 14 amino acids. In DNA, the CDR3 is TGTGTCAGCAGCGCCGGGACGGTGGGCACTGAAGCTTTCTTT. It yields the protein CVSSAGTVGTEAFF.

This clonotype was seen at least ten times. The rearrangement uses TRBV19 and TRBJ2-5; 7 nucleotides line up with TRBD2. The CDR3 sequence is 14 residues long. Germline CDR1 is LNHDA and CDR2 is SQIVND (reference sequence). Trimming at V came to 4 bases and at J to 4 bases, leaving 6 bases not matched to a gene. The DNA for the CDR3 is TGTGCCAGTAGTAAGCGGGATAGTGGAGAGACCCAGTACTTC. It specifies CASSKRDSGETQYF.

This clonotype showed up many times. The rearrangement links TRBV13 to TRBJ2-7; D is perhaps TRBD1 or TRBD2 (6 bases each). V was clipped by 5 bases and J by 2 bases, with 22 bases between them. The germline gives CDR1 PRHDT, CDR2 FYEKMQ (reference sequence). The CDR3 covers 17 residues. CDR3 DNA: TGTGCCAGCAGCCTCACGACAGGTCGCGGGGAAACCTACGAGCAGTACTTC. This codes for CASSLTTGRGETYEQYF.

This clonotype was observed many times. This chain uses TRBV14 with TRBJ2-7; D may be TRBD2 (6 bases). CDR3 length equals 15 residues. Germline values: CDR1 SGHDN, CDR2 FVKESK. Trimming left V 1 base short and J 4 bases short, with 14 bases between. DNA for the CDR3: TGTGCCAGCAGCCAAGGGCCTTTGGGGGGTTACGAGCAGTACTTC. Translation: CASSQGPLGGYEQYF.

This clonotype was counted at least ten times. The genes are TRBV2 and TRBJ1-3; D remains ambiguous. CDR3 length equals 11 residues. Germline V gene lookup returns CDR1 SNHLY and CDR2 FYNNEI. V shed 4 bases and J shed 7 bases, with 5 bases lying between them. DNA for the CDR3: TGTGCCAGCAGTGCCGAGAACACCATATATTTT. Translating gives CASSAENTIYF.

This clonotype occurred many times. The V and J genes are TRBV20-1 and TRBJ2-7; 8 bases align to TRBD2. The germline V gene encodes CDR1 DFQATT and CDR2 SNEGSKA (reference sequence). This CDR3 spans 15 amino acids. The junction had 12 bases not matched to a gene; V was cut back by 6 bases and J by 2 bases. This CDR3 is CSAQDRLALTYEQYF. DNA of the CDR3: TGCAGTGCCCAAGACCGACTAGCGCTTACCTACGAGCAGTACTTC.